This T cell receptor (beta chain) was captured by sequencing in a study of low-dose radiotherapy and immunotherapy resistance in tumors. Study in general: Patients' oral aspirin dose was 300 mg daily across four cycles from cycle 1 day 1.

The time point was: after trial treatment. Specified treatment: LDRT plus nivolumab, ipilimumab, low-dose cyclophosphamide and aspirin (RACIN trial). cDNA synthesis used a TRAV/TRBV-specific primer set for both chains. The authors amplified TCRs for roughly 20 PCR cycles with a constant-region primer and a V-primer adapter. MiXCR was run by TCRdb on the reads, yielding one entry per CDR3 protein. The sample has under 90,000 distinct CDR3 sequences; about a sixth are singletons. V was shortened by 4 bases and J by 2 bases, with 13 bases between the two germline ends. The CDR3 length is 15 residues. Germline CDR1 and CDR2: MNHEY and SMNVEV (reference sequence). Many counts were recorded for this clonotype.

The sequenced sample was PBMCs, obtained after low-dose radiotherapy plus immunotherapy. The receptor was isolated from a male donor with prostate cancer. The chain employs TRBV27 and TRBJ2-3, with D tentatively TRBD1 (6 bases). CDR3 region: CASSSPRGNTDTQYF. The CDR3 nucleotides are TGTGCCAGCAGTTCTCCAAGGGGGAACACAGATACGCAGTATTTT.